This T cell receptor beta chain originates from a study of blood T cell repertoires in COVID-19. Study summary: Donors in the United States, Italy and Spain gave samples during acute or convalescent COVID-19.

All recovered Cohort 3 donors got two negative PCRs, got clearance, or saw symptom resolution. Profiling relied on immunoSEQ multiplex PCR, and the TCRdb table lists in-frame clones only, not all of them. The sample records fewer than 300,000 clones, 85% being singletons. The sequence was collected from a woman between 50 and 59 years old who had recovered from COVID-19. Sequencing was done on a sample of PBMCs or T cells enriched from blood (not recorded which).

CDR3 residues: CASSTQGGNYGYTF. The CDR3 coding sequence is TGTGCCAGTAGTACCCAGGGAGGGAACTATGGCTACACCTTC. The chain combines TRBV19 with TRBJ1-2, with a possible D match to TRBD1 (5 bases). The CDR3 length is 14 residues. Trimming removed 4 bases at V and 2 bases at J, with 11 bases between. Germline CDR1 and CDR2: LNHDA and SQIVND (reference sequence).